The T cell receptor (beta chain) described here comes from a study of CD8 T cells in ankylosing spondylitis. General study findings and limits: Reports say disease-linked clones showed up significantly more in matched ankylosing spondylitis synovial fluid.

This clonotype was recorded a few times. Its antigen is still unknown. Quantitative molecular-barcoded 5'-RACE generated the TCR beta libraries. TCRdb passed the 5' RACE reads through MiXCR, listing each CDR3 protein once. The sample has 100,000 to 150,000 distinct CDR3 sequences, around 9% seen once; the top ten hold approximately 3.4%. This CDR3 spans 14 amino acids. Germline assignment: CDR1 DFQATT and CDR2 SNEGSKA (reference sequence). Deletions cut 3 bases from V and 4 bases from J, with 16 bases between. The chain links TRBV20-1 to TRBJ2-7; maybe TRBD1 (6 bases). The sequencing sample was made of blood, either unsorted or a sorted T cell fraction (not recorded which). The clonotype comes from a male donor with ankylosing spondylitis or in good health (not recorded which). DNA of the CDR3: TGCAGTGCTAGGCCAACAGGGCGCCCGTACGAGCAGTACTTC. This codes for CSARPTGRPYEQYF.